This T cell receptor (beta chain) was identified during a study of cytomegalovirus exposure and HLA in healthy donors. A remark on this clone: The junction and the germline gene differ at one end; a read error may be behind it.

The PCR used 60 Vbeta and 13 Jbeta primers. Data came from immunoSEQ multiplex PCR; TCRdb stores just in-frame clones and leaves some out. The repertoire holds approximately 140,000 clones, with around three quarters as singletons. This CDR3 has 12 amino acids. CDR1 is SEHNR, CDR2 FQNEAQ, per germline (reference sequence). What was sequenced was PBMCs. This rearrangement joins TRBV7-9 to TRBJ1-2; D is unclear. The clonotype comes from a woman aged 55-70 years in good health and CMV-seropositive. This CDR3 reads CSSSLDNLLIPF. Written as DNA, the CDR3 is TGTTCCAGCAGCTTAGACAATCTGCTTATCCCCTTC.